This T cell receptor (beta chain) emerged from a study of blood T cell repertoires in COVID-19. Generated by immunoSEQ multiplex PCR, the TCRdb table keeps only in-frame clones and is missing some. The sample yields some 300,000 clones, around nine tenths seen once. From germline, CDR1 is SQVTM and CDR2 ANQGSEA. The CDR3 sequence is 12 residues long. Deletions cut 4 bases from V and 6 bases from J, with 10 bases between. The receptor comes from a woman aged 55 to 70 in a cohort exposed to, infected with or recovered from COVID-19 (not recorded which). The chain combines TRBV29-1 with TRBJ2-1; D is unclear. Sequences were obtained from PBMCs or T cells enriched from blood (not recorded which). The CDR3 here is CSVAPTINEQFF. In nucleotides, the CDR3 is TGCAGCGTTGCTCCTACCATCAATGAGCAGTTCTTC.